This entry is about one T cell receptor (beta chain). This entry is derived from a study of blood T cell repertoires in COVID-19. About the research overall: The United States, Italy and Spain were the sources of the acute and convalescent COVID-19 samples. The cDNA or gDNA used as material had been derived from T cells, B-cell-depleted T cells, or PBMCs.

In the original processing: Reference gene primers were amplified, and this amplification served to estimate nucleated cell counts. TCRdb keeps only in-frame clones here, not all; method: immunoSEQ multiplex PCR. For V, J and clone size, that table is used; D and trimming come from the DNA. Of about 500,000 clones listed, about 89% are singletons. The CDR3 has 15 residues. Germline V gene sequence: CDR1 MNHEY, CDR2 SMNVEV (reference sequence). V was cut by 6 bases and J by 0 bases, with 12 bases left in between. While infection was still active, Seattle patients were enrolled and then followed longitudinally.

The receptor was derived from a woman aged 50 to 60 with COVID-19, enrolled during active disease. Material: peripheral blood. The chain is built from TRBV27 and TRBJ2-1; D may be TRBD2 (6 bases). In DNA, the CDR3 is TGTGCCAGCAGACAAGACGGGAGCTCCTACAATGAGCAGTTCTTC. Its protein product is CASRQDGSSYNEQFF.